This T cell receptor beta chain was sequenced in a study of response to subunit inactivated influenza vaccine. Comments on this clonotype: No antigen is known for it.

TCRdb called the RT-PCR reads again in MiXCR, with one record for every CDR3 protein. The repertoire has approximately 680,000 distinct CDR3 sequences, 15% to 18% of them found once; the top ten carry roughly 11%. The J segment lost 0 bases and the V segment lost 4 bases, leaving 4 bases of the junction unmatched. CDR3 length: 15 amino acids. Germline V CDR1 and CDR2: MGHDK, SYGVNS. Overall study results and limits: The authors suggested that every seasonal influenza vaccination recruits few new T cells.

The chain recombines TRBV25-1 with TRBJ2-7, with TRBD1 matching 9 bases. The sample was PBMCs from blood, taken less than 13 days after vaccination. The origin of this receptor is a middle-aged man who received an inactivated influenza vaccine. The CDR3 is CASSGWTGVSYEQYF. The CDR3 DNA reads TGTGCCAGCAGTGGGTGGACAGGGGTCTCCTACGAGCAGTACTTC.